Sequencing of this T cell receptor (beta chain) was carried out in a study of Graves' ophthalmopathy and Graves' hyperthyroidism. Findings of the study overall: The model predicted progression of ophthalmopathy with a sensitivity of roughly 70%, and its specificity was 72% to 80%.

This CDR3 comprises 16 residues. Losses at the gene ends were 3 bases for V and 3 bases for J; bases not matched to a gene: 8. The germline V gene has CDR1 SGHVS and CDR2 FQNEAQ. RNA transcripts yielded amplified TCR beta CDR3 regions. HTBI-primed RT-PCR formed the first round, and a multiplex PCR formed the second. MiXCR was run by TCRdb on the multiplex PCR reads, yielding one entry per CDR3 protein. The table lists a few hundred thousand distinct CDR3 sequences, less than 20% of them singletons. With regard to this clonotype: The antigen is undetermined.

The source material was peripheral blood. The V and J genes are TRBV7-8 and TRBJ2-5; 9 positions match TRBD2. This receptor was identified in a woman younger than 30 with stable Graves' hyperthyroidism. The CDR3 loop reads CASSFAISGGEETQYF. The DNA for the CDR3 is TGTGCCAGCAGCTTTGCTATTAGCGGGGGAGAAGAGACCCAGTACTTC.